This T cell receptor beta chain was sequenced in a study of shared clonotypes between healthy human individuals. Regarding the study as a whole: Among non-shared clonotypes, generation probabilities were lower than among those shared by all four donors. As a rule, naive subsets had a larger estimated richness than memory subsets. Sharing across four donors was highest in naive CD4 (around 5%) and lowest in memory CD8 (roughly 0.4%).

Germline V gene data show CDR1 as SGDLS and CDR2 as YYNGEE. The CDR3 extends over 15 amino acids. Unmatched junction bases numbered 3, after V lost 3 bases and J lost 4 bases. It was CD45RO-negative cells, positively selected for CCR7, that made up naive CD8 cells, with terminally differentiated effector memory CD45RA+ cells excluded. As for this clone: Antigen specificity is unknown.

Deep level was the assay's run setting. Here immunoSEQ multiplex PCR was the method, and the copy in TCRdb shows in-frame clones only, minus some. The sample holds about 2.1 million clones, around 95% seen once. The sample consisted of naive CD8+ T cells from PBMCs. This sequence joins TRBV9 and TRBJ2-3; 12 positions match TRBD2. This receptor was identified in a man aged 18 to 35 in good health. Some clones in this sample may be carry-over from other donors' samples. CDR3 in amino acids: CASSATSGSADTQYF. DNA of the CDR3: TGTGCCAGCAGCGCGACTAGCGGGAGTGCAGATACGCAGTATTTT.